Only a few counts were recorded for the clone carrying this TCR beta chain. TCRdb called the RT-PCR reads again in MiXCR, with one record for every CDR3 protein. Here the sample spans about 680,000 distinct CDR3 sequences, 11% to 15% being singletons. V trimming: 4 bases; J trimming: 2 bases; junction bases outside the gene matches: 4. This CDR3 contains 14 residues. Germline-derived CDR1 and CDR2 are SGHTA and FQGNSA. The receptor was derived from a female donor in good health, serving as a healthy control. This chain joins TRBV7-2 and TRBJ2-7; 8 bases align to TRBD1. Sequencing was carried out using memory CD4+ T cells from blood. For the CDR3, the DNA is TGTGCCAGCAGCTATAAACAGGGGGCCTACGAGCAGTACTTC. Protein sequence: CASSYKQGAYEQYF.